This T cell receptor beta chain was documented in a study of T cell repertoires in cytomegalovirus infection. Study information: Both CMV infection and a matching HLA type were indicated by public TCR beta signatures.

This CDR3 is 13 amino acids long. The germline CDR1 and CDR2 sequences are SGHTA and FQGNSA. Trimming cost V 9 bases and J 3 bases, with 14 bases left between them. The study, taken as a whole, reports: HLA-C-restricted CMV clonotypes gave the most frequent clonotype in two of eight donors. Of the TCR beta families, the public ones yielded a cumulative frequency that identified carriers of CMV plus the relevant HLA.

MiXCR was run by TCRdb on the reads, yielding one entry per CDR3 protein. The data hold fewer than 550,000 distinct CDR3 sequences, with approximately 33% observed a single time. In this sample, this clonotype turned up a few times. The antigen is not known. This sequence originates from a human donor in good health (CMV status not recorded). Some clones in this sample may be carry-over from other donors' samples. The chain uses TRBV7-2 and TRBJ1-1; unclear D gene. Specimen: PBMCs. For the CDR3, the DNA is TGTGCCAGGAAGGATGGACGTCACACTGAAGCTTTCTTT. Translating it yields CARKDGRHTEAFF.